The 28 T cell receptor beta chains given below trace back to one sample, sequenced in a study of Ad26.COV2.S vaccination and SARS-CoV-2 variants. Data came from immunoSEQ multiplex PCR; TCRdb stores just in-frame clones and leaves some out. The profile shows hundreds of thousands of clones, around 89% of them singletons. Treatment defined: roughly 18 received Ad26.COV2.S at low or high dose, single or two shots; about 5 received placebo; per-sample allocation not given. Samples came from day 63 after the first vaccine or placebo injection. The specimen comprised peripheral blood, sampled in a trial of Ad26.COV2.S vaccine versus placebo. These TCRs come from a person aged 18 to 65 who received the Ad26.COV2.S COVID-19 vaccine or a placebo.

There are a few counts of this clone. J is TRBJ1-1 and V is TRBV10-3; no clear D. From germline, CDR1 is ENHRY and CDR2 SYGVKD. V shed 2 bases and J shed 6 bases, with 10 bases lying between them. The CDR3 spans 13 residues. CDR3 DNA sequence: TGTGCCATCAGTGAGAGGGCCCAGGCTGAAGCTTTCTTT. Encoded protein: CAISERAQAEAFF.

The rearrangement links TRBV24-1 to TRBJ2-2; 11 bases are a match to TRBD2. With V trimmed by 4 bases and J by 8 bases, 8 bases remained unmatched. Per germline, CDR1 KGHDR and CDR2 SFDVKD. CDR3 size: 16 residues. The CDR3 here is CATSEASGGPSGELFF. The CDR3 nucleotides read TGTGCCACCAGTGAGGCTAGCGGGGGGCCGAGTGGGGAGCTGTTTTTT.

This sequence joins TRBV30 and TRBJ1-2; possibly TRBD1 for D (5 bases). The V gene lost 1 base and the J gene lost 2 bases, with 11 bases spanning the gap. CDR3 length: 14 amino acids. Germline V gene sequence: CDR1 GTSNPN, CDR2 SVGIG (reference sequence). CDR3 bases: TGTGCCTGGAGTGACGGGACGGTCAACTATGGCTACACCTTC. It translates to CAWSDGTVNYGYTF.

The chain recombines TRBV3-1 (or the pseudogene TRBV3-2) with TRBJ1-5; the D is unclear. V shed 1 base and J shed 0 bases, with 4 bases lying between them. Looked up from germline, CDR1 is LGHDT and CDR2 is YNNKEL (reference sequence). The CDR3 sequence is 14 residues long. This chain's CDR3 is CASSQGHSNQPQHF. CDR3 coding DNA: TGTGCCAGCAGCCAAGGGCATAGCAATCAGCCCCAGCATTTT.

This chain's CDR3 is CASKFRGQWTGELFF. CDR3 sequence (DNA): TGTGCCAGTAAATTCAGGGGGCAATGGACCGGGGAGCTGTTTTTT. The chain joins TRBV19 to TRBJ2-2; TRBD1 matches 8 bases. V shed 7 bases, J shed 5 bases, and the junction held 9 bases outside the gene matches. Germline-derived CDR1 and CDR2 are LNHDA and SQIVND (reference sequence). The CDR3 is made up of 15 amino acids. The whole variable domain, filled in from reference TRBV19 and TRBJ2-2, reads DGGITQSPKYLFRKEGQNVTLSCEQNLNHDAMYWYRQDPGQGLRLIYYSQIVNDFQKGDIAEGYSVSREKKESFPLTVTSAQKNPTAFYLCASKFRGQWTGELFFGEGSRLTVL.

Regarding this clone: The same CDR3 also results from other DNA sequences found in this sample. The V call is TRBV24-1, the J call TRBJ2-5, with a possible D match to TRBD1 (5 bases). The CDR3 consists of 13 residues. The V gene lost 0 bases and the J gene lost 5 bases, with 6 bases spanning the gap. Germline CDR1 and CDR2: KGHDR and SFDVKD. The CDR3: CATSDLGAETQYF. The DNA of the CDR3 is TGTGCCACCAGTGATTTGGGGGCGGAGACCCAGTACTTC.

J is TRBJ2-3 and V is TRBV7-9; D possibly corresponds to TRBD1 (5 bases). This CDR3 contains 15 residues. Germline-derived CDR1 and CDR2 are SEHNR and FQNEAQ (reference sequence). Trimming pared 1 base from V and 2 bases from J, leaving 10 bases between. CDR3 DNA sequence: TGTGCCAGCAGCTTAGACAGGCAATACACAGATACGCAGTATTTT. Its protein product is CASSLDRQYTDTQYF.

The V and J genes are TRBV27 and TRBJ1-1; 8 bases are shared with TRBD1. Germline values: CDR1 MNHEY, CDR2 SMNVEV (reference sequence). The CDR3 runs 14 residues. V lost 5 bases, J lost 6 bases, and 8 bases stayed unmatched. CDR3: CASSLRTGIPEAFF. The CDR3 DNA is TGTGCCAGCAGTCTCCGGACAGGGATCCCTGAAGCTTTCTTT.

This chain uses TRBV29-1 with TRBJ1-1, with 8 bases aligning to TRBD1. The germline V gene encodes CDR1 SQVTM and CDR2 ANQGSEA. The CDR3 sequence is 13 residues long. V shed 3 bases, J shed 5 bases, and the junction held 5 bases outside the gene matches. The CDR3 coding sequence is TGCAGCGTTGACCGGACAGGGCTTACTGAAGCTTTCTTT. It translates to CSVDRTGLTEAFF.

The chain combines TRBV15 with TRBJ1-6; 9 bases match TRBD1. After removal of 7 bases from V and 7 bases from J, the junction contained 5 bases not matched to a gene. The CDR3 spans 14 residues. Germline V CDR1 and CDR2: LNHNV, YYDKDF (reference sequence). This CDR3 is CATTPDRGNSPLHF. CDR3 nucleotides: TGTGCCACCACCCCGGACAGGGGCAATTCACCCCTCCACTTT.

The rearrangement uses TRBV5-4 and TRBJ1-5, with 7 bases matching TRBD1. The CDR3 runs to 15 residues. Germline assignment: CDR1 SGHNT and CDR2 YYREEE (reference sequence). Trimming cost V 1 base and J 4 bases; bases outside gene matches: 5. DNA of the CDR3: TGTGCCAGCAGCTTGATGGGACAGACGAATCAGCCCCAGCATTTT. Its translation is CASSLMGQTNQPQHF. The complete variable domain, with remaining parts taken from reference TRBV5-4 and TRBJ1-5, reads ETGVTQSPTHLIKTRGQQVTLRCSSQSGHNTVSWYQQALGQGPQFIFQYYREEENGRGNFPPRFSGLQFPNYSSELNVNALELDDSALYLCASSLMGQTNQPQHFGDGTRLSIL.

The V call is TRBV30, the J call TRBJ1-4; no firm D call. CDR1 and CDR2 (germline): GTSNPN, SVGIG (reference sequence). The CDR3 sequence is 13 residues long. Trimming pared 0 bases from V and 4 bases from J, leaving 6 bases between. CDR3 coding DNA: TGTGCCTGGAGTGTACAGTTTAATGAAAAACTGTTTTTT. Protein sequence: CAWSVQFNEKLFF.

The CDR3 reads CASRDRGAVGELFF. CDR3 DNA sequence: TGTGCCAGCAGAGACAGGGGGGCAGTCGGGGAGCTGTTTTTT. The chain couples TRBV2 to TRBJ2-2, with 9 bases identical to TRBD1. CDR1 is SNHLY and CDR2 is FYNNEI in the germline V gene. The CDR3 covers 14 residues. The J segment lost 7 bases and the V segment lost 6 bases, leaving 6 bases of the junction unmatched.

This rearrangement joins TRBV7-9 to TRBJ1-2, with D perhaps TRBD1 (5 bases). Trimming left V 0 bases short and J 6 bases short, with 14 bases between. Germline V gene lookup returns CDR1 SEHNR and CDR2 FQNEAQ (reference sequence). This CDR3 comprises 15 residues. The CDR3 reads CASSLAQGDSNGYTF. The CDR3, as DNA: TGTGCCAGCAGCTTAGCGCAAGGGGATTCGAATGGCTACACCTTC.

The chain carries TRBV24-1 and TRBJ2-2; no clear D gene. The ends were cut back, 6 bases at V and 6 bases at J, with 7 bases in the middle. The CDR3 is 12 amino acids. Germline V gives CDR1 KGHDR, CDR2 SFDVKD. CDR3 sequence reads: CATSNTPGELFF. The CDR3 region has the DNA TGTGCCACCAGTAACACCCCCGGGGAGCTGTTTTTT.

The J gene is TRBJ1-3, the V gene TRBV5-6; D is unresolved. Trimming took 2 bases from V and 4 from J, leaving 1 base between them. CDR3 length: 11 residues. Germline V CDR1 and CDR2: SGHDT, YYEEEE. Here the CDR3 DNA reads TGTGCCAGCAGCTTCGGAAACACCATATATTTT. This gives the protein CASSFGNTIYF.

This clone was found a few times. The chain employs TRBV30 and TRBJ1-2; D is possibly TRBD1 (6 bases). Germline V CDR1 and CDR2: GTSNPN, SVGIG (reference sequence). Trimming stripped 0 bases from V and 5 bases from J, with 13 bases between. The CDR3 runs to 14 residues. CDR3: CAWSVSLQGYGYTF. CDR3 DNA: TGTGCCTGGAGTGTATCGTTACAGGGATATGGCTACACCTTC.

The V gene is TRBV5-1, the J gene TRBJ2-6, with a tentative D call TRBD1 (5 bases). CDR1 and CDR2 from the germline V gene are SGHRS and YFSETQ. This CDR3 comprises 17 residues. The germline V and J ends were trimmed by 3 bases and 0 bases, with 13 bases remaining between them. For the CDR3, the DNA is TGCGCCAGCAGCTCTACAGGATTTAGCTCTGGGGCCAACGTCCTGACTTTC. Residues: CASSSTGFSSGANVLTF.

The DNA of the CDR3 is TGTGCCAGTAGTATTATAGGAAAAAACTATGGCTACACCTTC. Its translation: CASSIIGKNYGYTF. V and J are TRBV19 and TRBJ1-2; D remains unclear. V was cut by 3 bases and J by 2 bases, with 10 bases left in between. Germline values: CDR1 LNHDA, CDR2 SQIVND (reference sequence). This CDR3 has 14 residues. Variable domain in full (rest from reference TRBV19 and TRBJ1-2): DGGITQSPKYLFRKEGQNVTLSCEQNLNHDAMYWYRQDPGQGLRLIYYSQIVNDFQKGDIAEGYSVSREKKESFPLTVTSAQKNPTAFYLCASSIIGKNYGYTFGSGTRLTVV.

The rearrangement uses TRBV12-5 and TRBJ1-5; D unresolved. The germline CDR1 and CDR2 sequences are LGHNT and FRNRAP. Trimming stripped 3 bases from V and 5 bases from J, with 8 bases between. The CDR3 runs to 13 residues. CDR3 DNA sequence: TGTGCTAGTGGTTTTCAAAGGGATCAGCCCCAGCATTTT. It is translated as CASGFQRDQPQHF.

This chain connects TRBV27 to TRBJ1-2, with 11 bases identical to TRBD1. Trimming at V came to 8 bases and at J to 4 bases, leaving 9 bases not matched to a gene. This CDR3 contains 15 residues. Germline CDR1 and CDR2: MNHEY and SMNVEV (reference sequence). CDR3 sequence reads: CASHKGQGAIYGYTF. In DNA form, the CDR3 reads TGTGCCAGCCATAAAGGACAGGGGGCGATCTATGGCTACACCTTC.

This chain joins TRBV5-1 and TRBJ1-1; D is ambiguous. Trimming removed 4 bases at V and 2 bases at J, with 12 bases between. CDR1 and CDR2 from the germline V gene are SGHRS and YFSETQ. This CDR3 is 14 amino acids long. The CDR3 spells CASSLTITNTEAFF. CDR3 DNA sequence: TGCGCCAGCAGCCTGACAATCACTAACACTGAAGCTTTCTTT.

The chain uses TRBV6-6 and TRBJ1-1; a possible D gene is TRBD1 (5 bases). Germline CDR1 MNHNY, CDR2 SVGAGI (reference sequence). The CDR3 is made up of 16 amino acids. V was cut by 1 base and J by 0 bases, with 12 bases left in between. The CDR3 DNA reads as TGTGCCAGCAGTTACTTAGAGACAGTCTTGAACACTGAAGCTTTCTTT. Amino acid sequence: CASSYLETVLNTEAFF.

In regard to this clone: This specimen includes other DNA sequences encoding the same CDR3. This chain uses TRBV29-1 with TRBJ1-1, with D hard to call. In germline, CDR1 is SQVTM, CDR2 ANQGSEA. The CDR3 sequence is 11 residues long. Trimming took 3 bases from V and 8 from J, leaving 10 bases between them. The CDR3 here is CSVDGGGEAFF. CDR3 nucleotide sequence: TGCAGCGTTGATGGAGGAGGGGAAGCTTTCTTT.

This clone was seen once. This chain uses TRBV7-9 with TRBJ1-1, with D perhaps TRBD1 (5 bases). Trimming pared 4 bases from V and 0 bases from J, leaving 9 bases between. The CDR3 has 14 amino acids. Germline CDR1 SEHNR, CDR2 FQNEAQ (reference sequence). This chain's CDR3 is CASSYSGLNTEAFF. DNA for the CDR3: TGTGCCAGCAGCTACTCGGGGCTGAACACTGAAGCTTTCTTT.

The chain is built from TRBV4-2 and TRBJ1-1; the D gene is possibly TRBD1 (5 bases). CDR1 is LGHNA, CDR2 YNFKEQ, per germline. This CDR3 has 14 amino acids. Trimming pared 0 bases from V and 12 bases from J, leaving 17 bases between. CDR3 DNA: TGTGCCAGCAGCCAAGATCGGTGGGGGGGAATGCCTTTCTTT. This codes for CASSQDRWGGMPFF.

The chain uses TRBV11-2 and TRBJ2-5, with 10 bases lining up with TRBD2. Per germline, CDR1 SGHAT and CDR2 FQNNGV. Trimming cost V 1 base and J 2 bases; bases outside gene matches: 4. The length of the CDR3 is 16 residues. The CDR3 DNA reads as TGTGCCAGCAGCTTAGGCCTAGCGGGGGAACAAGAGACCCAGTACTTC. Its translation is CASSLGLAGEQETQYF.

The chain is built from TRBV30 and TRBJ2-7; the D gene is possibly TRBD1 (5 bases). The ends were cut back, 4 bases at V and 0 bases at J, with 19 bases in the middle. The CDR3 sequence is 16 residues long. Germline V gene lookup returns CDR1 GTSNPN and CDR2 SVGIG (reference sequence). For the CDR3, the DNA is TGTGCCTGGACCTCAGGGCGGCAGGGAAGCTCCTACGAGCAGTACTTC. It is translated as CAWTSGRQGSSYEQYF.